These 8 T cell receptor beta chains were sequenced from one sample in a study of blood T cell repertoires in COVID-19. TCRdb's copy holds only in-frame clones and misses some; the assay was immunoSEQ multiplex PCR. The repertoire holds roughly 230,000 clones, around nine tenths seen once, with roughly 7.1% in the top ten. The sample taken for sequencing was PBMCs or T cells enriched from blood (not recorded which). The receptor source for this set is a man aged 30-40 years in a cohort exposed to, infected with or recovered from COVID-19 (not recorded which).

The rearrangement uses TRBV27 and TRBJ1-6; D not certain. The length of the CDR3 is 14 residues. The germline V gene has CDR1 MNHEY and CDR2 SMNVEV (reference sequence). V gave up 11 bases and J gave up 3 bases, with 14 bases separating them. The CDR3 region is CASSERIYNSPLHF. The DNA of the CDR3 is TGTGCCTCTAGTGAAAGAATCTATAATTCACCCCTCCACTTT.

The chain recombines TRBV28 with TRBJ1-4; 10 bases line up with TRBD1. The CDR3 contains 14 residues. CDR1 is MDHEN and CDR2 is SYDVKM in the germline V gene. The junction had 13 bases not matched to a gene; V was cut back by 8 bases and J by 13 bases. CDR3 in DNA: TGTGCCAGCCGCCGACAGGTGGGACAGGGGAGACTGTTTTTT. It codes for CASRRQVGQGRLFF.

The V and J genes are TRBV7-9 and TRBJ1-6; 8 nucleotides agree with TRBD1. The CDR3 sequence is 15 residues long. Germline trimming cut 1 base from V and 6 bases from J; bases unmatched to any gene: 2. Germline CDR1 SEHNR, CDR2 FQNEAQ (reference sequence). The CDR3 DNA is TGTGCCAGCAGCTTAGGGACAGGGTTTAATTCACCCCTCCACTTT. Its protein product is CASSLGTGFNSPLHF. Full variable domain (rest looked up from reference TRBV7-9 and TRBJ1-6): DTGVSQNPRHKITKRGQNVTFRCDPISEHNRLYWYRQTLGQGPEFLTYFQNEAQLEKSRLLSDRFSAERPKGSFSTLEIQRTEQGDSAMYLCASSLGTGFNSPLHFGNGTRLTVT.

The chain combines TRBV12-3 or TRBV12-4 with TRBJ1-1; D ambiguous. CDR3 size: 13 residues. V gave up 3 bases and J gave up 1 base, with 6 bases separating them. CDR3 sequence reads: CASSFNWNTEAFF. The CDR3 DNA follows: TGTGCCAGCAGTTTTAATTGGAACACTGAAGCTTTCTTT.

The J gene is TRBJ2-1, the V gene TRBV12-3 or TRBV12-4; 14 bases agree with TRBD2. This CDR3 is 13 amino acids long. The V and J ends lost 10 bases and 9 bases, in that order; junction bases with no gene match: 5. The CDR3 sequence: CATRTSGRIEQFF. The CDR3 DNA follows: TGTGCCACCAGGACTAGCGGGAGGATTGAGCAGTTCTTC.

The rearrangement uses TRBV2 and TRBJ2-7, with 7 bases matching TRBD1. CDR1 and CDR2 from the germline V gene are SNHLY and FYNNEI. Trimming cost V 2 bases and J 3 bases; bases outside gene matches: 13. This CDR3 region has 17 residues. The CDR3 DNA reads TGTGCCAGCAGTGAACCTGGCAATGGGGACAGCAACTACGAGCAGTACTTC. It translates to CASSEPGNGDSNYEQYF.

This clone was counted only a few times. V gene TRBV6-5 combines with J gene TRBJ1-4, with D perhaps matching TRBD1 (5 bases). Trimming stripped 6 bases from V and 7 bases from J, with 18 bases between. The CDR3 runs 15 residues. The germline V gene encodes CDR1 MNHEY and CDR2 SVGAGI. The CDR3 DNA sequence: TGTGCCAGCAGCACGCCGGGACGGGGGAGTGAAAAACTGTTTTTT. It encodes CASSTPGRGSEKLFF.

The CDR3 spells CASSTGSLDRVGLAEAFF. Here the CDR3 DNA reads TGCGCCAGCAGCACCGGGAGTCTAGATCGGGTAGGTCTGGCTGAAGCTTTCTTT. V gene TRBV5-1 combines with J gene TRBJ1-1; D is uncertain. Germline V CDR1 and CDR2: SGHRS, YFSETQ. V was shortened by 4 bases and J by 6 bases, with 28 bases between the two germline ends. The CDR3 has 18 amino acids.